This T cell receptor beta chain was sequenced during a study of blood T cell repertoires in COVID-19. Measured with immunoSEQ multiplex PCR; TCRdb has only the in-frame clones, and not every one. The sample includes roughly 180,000 clones, about 81% of them seen just once. J gave up 5 bases and V 5 bases, and 5 bases lay outside the gene matches. CDR3 length: 14 residues. Germline-derived CDR1 and CDR2 are LGHNA and YSLEER. This clone came up once. The TCR originated in a woman older than 75 with COVID-19, enrolled during active disease. The sequenced sample was peripheral blood. The chain recombines TRBV4-3 with TRBJ1-1; 10 bases fit TRBD1. This chain's CDR3 is CASSFRTGGTEAFF. As DNA, the CDR3 is TGCGCCAGCAGCTTCCGGACAGGGGGTACTGAAGCTTTCTTT.